Reported below is one T cell receptor beta chain. Its specificity is not known. Germline values: CDR1 MDHEN, CDR2 SYDVKM. The CDR3 totals 14 residues. V shed 6 bases and J shed 0 bases, with 12 bases lying between them. The PCR was carried out with 60 Vbeta primers and 13 Jbeta primers. TCRdb keeps only in-frame clones here, not all; method: immunoSEQ multiplex PCR. Of about 99,000 clones in the sample, around 80% were seen once. Though probably carrying unrecorded immune exposures, donors were nominally healthy at sampling. This entry is derived from a study of cytomegalovirus exposure and HLA in healthy donors. Study details: Genotyping showed 70% to 90% of a few hundred donors falling in the Caucasian-associated ancestry cluster.

Study-wide findings and caveats: In presence/absence analyses, roughly uniform sequencing depth across donors was assumed.

This sequence joins TRBV28 and TRBJ2-7; no reliable D call. The sample consisted of PBMCs. The receptor comes from a woman aged 40 to 50 in good health and CMV-seronegative. This CDR3 is CASRPSLSSYEQYF. DNA of the CDR3: TGTGCCAGCAGGCCTTCCCTGAGCTCCTACGAGCAGTACTTC.